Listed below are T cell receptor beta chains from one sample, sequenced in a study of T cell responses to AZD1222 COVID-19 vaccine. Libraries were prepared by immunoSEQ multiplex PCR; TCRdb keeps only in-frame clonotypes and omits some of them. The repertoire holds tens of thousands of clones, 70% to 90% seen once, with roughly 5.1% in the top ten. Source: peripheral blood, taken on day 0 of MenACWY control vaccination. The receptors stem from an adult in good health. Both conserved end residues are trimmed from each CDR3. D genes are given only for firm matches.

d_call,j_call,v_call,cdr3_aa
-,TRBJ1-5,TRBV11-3,ASSPSVSSNQPQH
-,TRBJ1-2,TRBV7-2,ASSLTGPYGYT
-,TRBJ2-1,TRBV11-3,ASSNYNEQF
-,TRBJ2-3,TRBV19,ASQNRDKSDTQY
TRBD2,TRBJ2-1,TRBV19,ASSIRGDSRPLDEQF
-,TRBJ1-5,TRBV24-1,ATQPRDSNQPQH
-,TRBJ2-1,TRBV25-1,ASSEYSWNRVDEQF
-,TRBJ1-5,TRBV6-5,ASSYAPWDQPQH
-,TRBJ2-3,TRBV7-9,ASSFRGADTQY
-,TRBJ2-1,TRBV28,ASSPPSSSYNEQF
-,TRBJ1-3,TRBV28,ASSLYGEVSGNTIY
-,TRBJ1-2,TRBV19,ASSPRASYGYT
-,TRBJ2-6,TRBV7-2,ASSYSRTLQRSGANVLT
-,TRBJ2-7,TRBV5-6,ASTFSPGRTGEQY
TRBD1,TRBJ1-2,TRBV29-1,SVEAGTDDYGYT
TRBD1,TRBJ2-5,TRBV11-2,ASSRDREETQY